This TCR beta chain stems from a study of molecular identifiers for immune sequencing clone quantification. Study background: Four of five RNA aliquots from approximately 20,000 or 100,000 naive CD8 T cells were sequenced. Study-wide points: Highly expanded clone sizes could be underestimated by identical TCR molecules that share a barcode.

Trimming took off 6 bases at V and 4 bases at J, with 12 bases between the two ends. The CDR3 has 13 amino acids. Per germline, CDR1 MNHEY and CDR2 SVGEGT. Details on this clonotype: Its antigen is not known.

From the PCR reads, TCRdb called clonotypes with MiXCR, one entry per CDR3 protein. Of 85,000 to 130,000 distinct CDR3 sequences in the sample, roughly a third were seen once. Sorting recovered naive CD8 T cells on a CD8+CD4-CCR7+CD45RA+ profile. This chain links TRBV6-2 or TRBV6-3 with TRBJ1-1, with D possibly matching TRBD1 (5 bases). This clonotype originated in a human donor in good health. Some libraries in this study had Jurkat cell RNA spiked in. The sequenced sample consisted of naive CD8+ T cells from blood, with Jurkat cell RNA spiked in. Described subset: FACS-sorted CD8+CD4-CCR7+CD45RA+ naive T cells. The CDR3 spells CASRKGLGTEAFF. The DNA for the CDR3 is TGTGCCAGCAGGAAGGGACTAGGCACTGAAGCTTTCTTT.